Below, 27 T cell receptor beta chains from the same sample are listed, as sequenced in a study of cytomegalovirus exposure and HLA in healthy donors. Use of 60 Vbeta and 13 Jbeta primers characterized the PCR. Data came from immunoSEQ multiplex PCR; TCRdb stores just in-frame clones and leaves some out. Among 150,000 to 200,000 clones listed, roughly 87% were seen once. Sequenced sample: PBMCs. These receptors all come from a girl younger than two in good health and CMV-seronegative.

The rearrangement links TRBV7-9 to TRBJ1-1; 8 bases line up with TRBD1. V lost 4 bases to trimming and J lost 3 bases; unmatched junction nucleotides: 7. This CDR3 spans 15 amino acids. Germline V gene sequence: CDR1 SEHNR, CDR2 FQNEAQ (reference sequence). The DNA for the CDR3 is TGTGCCAGCAGCTCTTTGACAGGGGCCGACACTGAAGCTTTCTTT. As protein: CASSSLTGADTEAFF.

DNA for the CDR3: TGTGCCAGCAGTTATGGCGGTACATCCTACAATGAGCAGTTCTTC. Encoded protein: CASSYGGTSYNEQFF. The V and J genes are TRBV27 and TRBJ2-1, with D hard to call. CDR3 size: 15 residues. V shed 4 bases and J shed 1 base, with 11 bases lying between them. CDR1 is MNHEY, CDR2 SMNVEV, per germline (reference sequence).

The sample holds one count of this clone. An end of the junction does not agree with germline; a read error may underlie this. The rearrangement joins TRBV2 to TRBJ1-1; D might be TRBD1 (6 bases). This CDR3 comprises 14 residues. CDR1 is SNHLY, CDR2 FYNNEI, per germline. The CDR3 reads CASSIRDKGTERNF. The CDR3 DNA follows: TGTGCCAGCAGTATCCGGGACAAAGGCACGGAGCGTAACTTT.

This chain uses TRBV6-1 with TRBJ2-1; the D gene is possibly TRBD1 (6 bases). The CDR3 consists of 14 residues. V lost 6 bases to trimming and J lost 0 bases, with 9 bases between them. The germline CDR1 and CDR2 sequences are MNHNS and SASEGT. The CDR3: CASRADSSYNEQFF. The CDR3 bases are TGTGCCAGCAGAGCGGACAGCTCCTACAATGAGCAGTTCTTC.

The rearrangement links TRBV27 to TRBJ2-7; 7 bases are shared with TRBD1. Germline assignment: CDR1 MNHEY and CDR2 SMNVEV (reference sequence). There are 14 residues in the CDR3. After removal of 4 bases from V and 2 bases from J, the junction contained 5 bases not matched to a gene. In nucleotides, the CDR3 is TGTGCCAGCAGTTCGACAGGGTTTGCCTACGAGCAGTACTTC. The encoded protein is CASSSTGFAYEQYF.

This clone was counted once. The chain combines TRBV5-8 with TRBJ2-5; D not resolved. The germline CDR1 and CDR2 sequences are SGHTS and YDEGEE. This CDR3 is 13 amino acids long. With 7 bases removed from V and 1 base from J, the gap between germline ends came to 11 bases. CDR3 sequence (DNA): TGTGCCAGCGCTCGACTTGTCCAAGAGACCCAGTACTTC. Translation gives CASARLVQETQYF.

The V gene is TRBV11-2, the J gene TRBJ1-2; 9 nucleotides agree with TRBD1. The length of the CDR3 is 15 residues. J gave up 9 bases and V 0 bases, and 8 bases lay outside the gene matches. Germline V gene data show CDR1 as SGHAT and CDR2 as FQNNGV. The CDR3 region has the DNA TGTGCCAGCAGCTTAGAGCCGGGACAGGGTAGTCGCTACACCTTC. Residues: CASSLEPGQGSRYTF. The variable domain in full, with the rest retrieved from reference TRBV11-2 and TRBJ1-2, is EAGVAQSPRYKIIEKRQSVAFWCNPISGHATLYWYQQILGQGPKLLIQFQNNGVVDDSQLPKDRFSAERLKGVDSTLKIQPAKLEDSAVYLCASSLEPGQGSRYTFGSGTRLTVV.

The table lists this clone with a count of one. J is TRBJ2-1 and V is TRBV27; 11 bases are a match to TRBD2. J lost 10 bases, V lost 2 bases, and 10 bases had no gene match. This CDR3 comprises 16 residues. Germline V gene data show CDR1 as MNHEY and CDR2 as SMNVEV (reference sequence). The CDR3 spells CASSLTGIAGGWEQFF. The CDR3 DNA sequence: TGTGCCAGCAGTTTAACGGGAATAGCGGGGGGGTGGGAGCAGTTCTTC.

The rearrangement joins TRBV10-1 to TRBJ2-3; TRBD2 matches 9 bases. The germline V gene has CDR1 WNHNN and CDR2 SYGVQD (reference sequence). V shed 5 bases, J shed 1 base, and the junction held 1 base outside the gene matches. CDR3 length equals 14 residues. The CDR3 DNA follows: TGCGCCAGCAGTTCTAGCGGGGGCACAGATACGCAGTATTTT. The encoded protein is CASSSSGGTDTQYF.

The chain recombines TRBV30 with TRBJ2-3; TRBD1 is a possible D gene (6 bases). The V gene lost 2 bases and the J gene lost 5 bases, with 14 bases spanning the gap. The CDR3 extends over 14 amino acids. The germline CDR1 and CDR2 sequences are GTSNPN and SVGIG (reference sequence). CDR3 region: CAWSSWGQRDTQYF. DNA for the CDR3: TGTGCCTGGAGTTCGTGGGGGCAGCGAGATACGCAGTATTTT. Supplemented by reference TRBV30 and TRBJ2-3, the full variable domain reads SQTIHQWPATLVQPVGSPLSLECTVEGTSNPNLYWYRQAAGRGLQLLFYSVGIGQISSEVPQNLSASRPQDRQFILSSKKLLLSDSGFYLCAWSSWGQRDTQYFGPGTRLTVL.

The chain combines TRBV2 with TRBJ2-7; the D gene is possibly TRBD1 (5 bases). Germline CDR1 and CDR2: SNHLY and FYNNEI. The V gene lost 6 bases and the J gene lost 3 bases, with 21 bases spanning the gap. The CDR3 runs 16 residues. The CDR3: CASRNLRVGAFYEQYF. The CDR3 DNA reads as TGTGCCAGCAGGAACCTCAGGGTCGGTGCATTCTACGAGCAGTACTTC. The entire variable domain, with the rest obtained from reference TRBV2 and TRBJ2-7, is as follows: EPEVTQTPSHQVTQMGQEVILRCVPISNHLYFYWYRQILGQKVEFLVSFYNNEISEKSEIFDDQFSVERPDGSNFTLKIRSTKLEDSAMYFCASRNLRVGAFYEQYFGPGTRLTVT.

In its sample, this clone was seen a few times. J is TRBJ2-7 and V is TRBV19, with D unclear. Trimming stripped 3 bases from V and 0 bases from J, with 12 bases between. Germline CDR1 and CDR2: LNHDA and SQIVND (reference sequence). The CDR3 has 15 residues. The CDR3 nucleotides read TGTGCCAGTAGTATCGGCGTCTGGAGCTCCTACGAGCAGTACTTC. Translation gives CASSIGVWSSYEQYF.

V and J are TRBV5-1 and TRBJ2-7; TRBD1 matches at 9 bases. The junction had 8 bases not matched to a gene; V was cut back by 4 bases and J by 6 bases. Looked up from germline, CDR1 is SGHRS and CDR2 is YFSETQ. CDR3 length: 14 residues. The CDR3 is CASSLGQGVGEQYF. In DNA, the CDR3 is TGCGCCAGCAGCCTGGGACAGGGAGTCGGCGAGCAGTACTTC. Looking up the rest from reference TRBV5-1 and TRBJ2-7 gives the full variable domain: KAGVTQTPRYLIKTRGQQVTLSCSPISGHRSVSWYQQTPGQGLQFLFEYFSETQRNKGNFPGRFSGRQFSNSRSEMNVSTLELGDSALYLCASSLGQGVGEQYFGPGTRLTVT.

The gene calls are TRBV7-3 and TRBJ2-2; perhaps TRBD1 as D (6 bases). V was pared by 4 bases and J by 8 bases, with 20 bases between. The germline CDR1 and CDR2 sequences are SGHTA and FQGTGA. The CDR3 extends over 16 amino acids. CDR3 amino acids: CASSSSGTRGGGELFF. The CDR3 DNA sequence: TGTGCCAGCAGCTCATCCGGGACACGTGGGGGAGGGGAGCTGTTTTTT.

As DNA, the CDR3 is TGTGCCTGGAAAGACAGGTTCGGCTCTGGGGCCAACGTCCTGACTTTC. This translates into CAWKDRFGSGANVLTF. The genes are TRBV30 and TRBJ2-6; TRBD1 might be the D (6 bases). The V and J ends lost 4 bases and 0 bases respectively, with 13 bases between them. Per germline, CDR1 GTSNPN and CDR2 SVGIG (reference sequence). The CDR3 length is 16 residues.

This clone was observed a single time. This rearrangement joins TRBV30 to TRBJ2-7; D possibly corresponds to TRBD2 (6 bases). V gave up 3 bases and J gave up 2 bases, with 14 bases separating them. In germline, CDR1 is GTSNPN, CDR2 SVGIG (reference sequence). The CDR3 totals 14 residues. The CDR3 sequence: CAWSGRGEAYEQYF. For the CDR3, the DNA is TGTGCCTGGAGCGGGAGAGGGGAAGCCTACGAGCAGTACTTC. The full variable domain, its missing parts supplied by reference TRBV30 and TRBJ2-7, is SQTIHQWPATLVQPVGSPLSLECTVEGTSNPNLYWYRQAAGRGLQLLFYSVGIGQISSEVPQNLSASRPQDRQFILSSKKLLLSDSGFYLCAWSGRGEAYEQYFGPGTRLTVT.

The chain couples TRBV19 to TRBJ1-6; 9 bases are shared with TRBD1. CDR3 length equals 15 residues. Germline CDR1 reads LNHDA; CDR2 reads SQIVND (reference sequence). V gave up 5 bases and J gave up 5 bases; unmatched junction bases: 4. The CDR3 DNA reads TGTGCCAGTAGTCTTGGGACAGGGAATAATTCACCCCTCCACTTT. It encodes CASSLGTGNNSPLHF.

The J gene is TRBJ2-1, the V gene TRBV9; 8 bases match TRBD1. V shed 0 bases, J shed 8 bases, and the junction held 7 bases outside the gene matches. Looked up from germline, CDR1 is SGDLS and CDR2 is YYNGEE. CDR3 length equals 15 residues. CDR3 protein: CASSVDSRGLYEQFF. CDR3 in DNA: TGTGCCAGCAGCGTAGATAGCAGGGGGCTCTATGAGCAGTTCTTC.

The V and J genes are TRBV4-2 and TRBJ2-7, with D perhaps TRBD1 (5 bases). Germline assignment: CDR1 LGHNA and CDR2 YNFKEQ. V was trimmed by 1 base and J by 3 bases, leaving 10 bases between them. The CDR3 is 14 residues long. The CDR3 protein is CASSQVGQGYEQYF. DNA of the CDR3: TGTGCCAGCAGCCAAGTAGGGCAGGGCTACGAGCAGTACTTC.

The genes are TRBV11-1 and TRBJ2-5; perhaps TRBD2 as D (6 bases). This CDR3 is 15 amino acids long. Trimming cost V 2 bases and J 5 bases, with 15 bases left between them. Germline CDR1 and CDR2: SGHAT and FQDESV (reference sequence). CDR3 sequence: CASSLRRGSLETQYF. Here the CDR3 DNA reads TGTGCCAGCAGCTTACGACGGGGGTCTCTGGAGACCCAGTACTTC. Full variable domain (remainder filled in from reference TRBV11-1 and TRBJ2-5): EAEVAQSPRYKITEKSQAVAFWCDPISGHATLYWYRQILGQGPELLVQFQDESVVDDSQLPKDRFSAERLKGVDSTLKIQPAELGDSAMYLCASSLRRGSLETQYFGPGTRLLVL.

The chain carries TRBV5-4 and TRBJ2-3; TRBD2 aligns across 11 bases. The CDR3 consists of 15 residues. V shed 0 bases and J 8 bases; nucleotides not matched to a gene: 5. Germline V gene data show CDR1 as SGHNT and CDR2 as YYREEE (reference sequence). The CDR3 nucleotides read TGTGCCAGCAGCTTGGTAGCGGGGGGGCCGGGTACGCAGTATTTT. As protein: CASSLVAGGPGTQYF.

V usage is TRBV7-9 and J usage is TRBJ2-7; D is ambiguous. The CDR3 covers 16 residues. CDR1 SEHNR and CDR2 FQNEAQ come from the germline V gene (reference sequence). V was trimmed by 5 bases and J by 0 bases, leaving 17 bases between them. The CDR3 DNA reads TGTGCCAGCAGCCCCACGAGTGCAAAGAGCTCCTACGAGCAGTACTTC. As protein: CASSPTSAKSSYEQYF. The full variable domain, completed using reference TRBV7-9 and TRBJ2-7, is DTGVSQNPRHKITKRGQNVTFRCDPISEHNRLYWYRQTLGQGPEFLTYFQNEAQLEKSRLLSDRFSAERPKGSFSTLEIQRTEQGDSAMYLCASSPTSAKSSYEQYFGPGTRLTVT.

This rearrangement joins TRBV27 to TRBJ2-5, with 14 bases aligning to TRBD2. The CDR3 contains 19 residues. V was pared by 2 bases and J by 4 bases, with 12 bases of the junction left unmatched. Looked up from germline, CDR1 is MNHEY and CDR2 is SMNVEV (reference sequence). The CDR3 sequence is CASSLLGRAGTSGRETQYF. As DNA, the CDR3 is TGTGCCAGCAGTTTACTTGGCAGAGCCGGGACTAGCGGGAGAGAGACCCAGTACTTC.

This clone has only a few counts. The chain combines TRBV5-8 with TRBJ1-5, with 8 bases matching TRBD1. The length of the CDR3 is 13 residues. Germline V gene lookup returns CDR1 SGHTS and CDR2 YDEGEE. The V and J ends lost 3 bases and 6 bases, in that order; junction bases with no gene match: 2. The CDR3 nucleotides are TGTGCCAGCAGCTGGACAGGGATTCAGCCCCAGCATTTT. Translating gives CASSWTGIQPQHF.

V gene TRBV9 combines with J gene TRBJ1-4; TRBD1 agrees at 7 bases. Trimming took 0 bases from V and 6 from J; bases not matched to a gene: 8. Germline V gene data show CDR1 as SGDLS and CDR2 as YYNGEE. CDR3 length equals 16 residues. Here the CDR3 reads CASSVGWRGLDEKLFF. For the CDR3, the DNA is TGTGCCAGCAGCGTAGGGTGGAGGGGGCTGGATGAAAAACTGTTTTTT.

V gene TRBV6-1 combines with J gene TRBJ1-2; 10 bases map to TRBD1. Germline trimming cut 4 bases from V and 6 bases from J; bases unmatched to any gene: 5. The CDR3 length is 14 residues. Per the germline V gene, CDR1 is MNHNS and CDR2 is SASEGT. The CDR3 DNA follows: TGTGCCAGCAGTGTGGGACAGGGGAGGGATGGCTACACCTTC. This gives the protein CASSVGQGRDGYTF.

This clone was seen a few times. The gene calls are TRBV5-6 and TRBJ1-1; D gene unclear. The V gene lost 2 bases and the J gene lost 11 bases, with 13 bases spanning the gap. The germline V gene has CDR1 SGHDT and CDR2 YYEEEE. The CDR3 spans 12 residues. CDR3 coding DNA: TGTGCCAGCAGCTTCAGTCCGGGGAGGGCTTTCTTT. This sequence encodes CASSFSPGRAFF.